A single T cell receptor (beta chain) is shown here with its context. This sample stems from a study of blood T cell repertoires in COVID-19. About the study: The study drew acute and convalescent COVID-19 samples from the United States, Italy and Spain.

V lost 3 bases to trimming and J lost 7 bases, with 13 bases between them. Per the germline V gene, CDR1 is LNHDA and CDR2 is SQIVND (reference sequence). The CDR3 length is 14 residues. Sequenced by immunoSEQ multiplex PCR; TCRdb stores in-frame clones only, minus some. Found here are over 110,000 clones, approximately 84% of them singletons; the top ten hold roughly 4%. The chain is built from TRBV19 and TRBJ1-5; a possible D gene is TRBD1 (6 bases). The sequence was obtained from a man aged 50 to 60 in a cohort exposed to, infected with or recovered from COVID-19 (not recorded which). Sequences were obtained from PBMCs or T cells enriched from blood (not recorded which). CDR3: CASSMLQGGQPQHF. The CDR3 DNA reads TGTGCCAGTAGTATGTTACAGGGTGGACAGCCCCAGCATTTT.